This is a list of T cell receptor beta chains from one sample in a study of monozygotic twins with inflammatory bowel disease. TCRdb derives one entry per CDR3 protein from the 5' RACE reads, leaving out DNA. The sample has 300,000 to 400,000 distinct CDR3 sequences. What was sequenced was blood. The source is a human donor with ulcerative colitis or Crohn's disease, or a healthy co-twin of an affected twin (not recorded which). Both conserved end residues are part of each CDR3.

j_call: TRBJ1-1
v_call: TRBV12-3/TRBV12-4
cdr3_aa: CASSTRFTGILGEAFF

j_call: TRBJ1-3
v_call: TRBV27
cdr3_aa: CASSPRPRSGSGNTIYF

j_call: TRBJ1-2
v_call: TRBV18
cdr3_aa: CASSPGTANYGYTF

j_call: TRBJ1-4
v_call: TRBV28
cdr3_aa: CASSSIINNRGSEKLFF

j_call: TRBJ1-6
v_call: TRBV3-1
cdr3_aa: CASSPGLANSPLHF

j_call: TRBJ2-7
v_call: TRBV20-1
cdr3_aa: CSALFSYEQYF

j_call: TRBJ2-2
v_call: TRBV25-1
cdr3_aa: CASSVGTINTGELFF

j_call: TRBJ2-2
v_call: TRBV4-1
cdr3_aa: CASSHGLGQANTGELFF

j_call: TRBJ1-1
v_call: TRBV5-6
cdr3_aa: CASSLDGQLTEAFF

j_call: TRBJ2-5
v_call: TRBV4-1
cdr3_aa: CASSQTPGQGAVETQYF

j_call: TRBJ2-1
v_call: TRBV4-1
cdr3_aa: CASSQASGRHDGAF

j_call: TRBJ2-7
v_call: TRBV7-8
cdr3_aa: CASSFQVGLPPEQYF

j_call: TRBJ1-2
v_call: TRBV6-5
cdr3_aa: CASSYSTISLGTGPRGYTF

j_call: TRBJ1-2
v_call: TRBV5-1
cdr3_aa: CASSLVAGNYGYTF

j_call: TRBJ1-1
v_call: TRBV29-1
cdr3_aa: CSAALRARLNTEAFF

j_call: TRBJ2-5
v_call: TRBV7-9
cdr3_aa: CASSFLRGETQYF

j_call: TRBJ2-3
v_call: TRBV5-4
cdr3_aa: CASSKYSGRTDTQYF

j_call: TRBJ2-2
v_call: TRBV6-1
cdr3_aa: CASRRGLAGNTGELFF

j_call: TRBJ2-7
v_call: TRBV20-1
cdr3_aa: CSANWQRGAVYEQYF

j_call: TRBJ2-5
v_call: TRBV28
cdr3_aa: CASSLWDLQRDRISKETQYF

j_call: TRBJ2-1
v_call: TRBV4-1
cdr3_aa: CASSRGRTDSGAHYNEQFF

j_call: TRBJ1-4
v_call: TRBV28
cdr3_aa: CASTIPGQQEKLFF

j_call: TRBJ2-5
v_call: TRBV5-1
cdr3_aa: CTSSLGLAGRETQYF

j_call: TRBJ2-7
v_call: TRBV27
cdr3_aa: CASSLRQLYYEQYF

j_call: TRBJ2-7
v_call: TRBV5-1
cdr3_aa: CASSLEGPAGEQYF

j_call: TRBJ2-1
v_call: TRBV30
cdr3_aa: CAWSVSGNEQFF

j_call: TRBJ1-1
v_call: TRBV12-3/TRBV12-4
cdr3_aa: CASRTTGDTEAFF

j_call: TRBJ2-5
v_call: TRBV18
cdr3_aa: CASSPGVETQYF

j_call: TRBJ2-3
v_call: TRBV7-2
cdr3_aa: CASSPRQGRTDTQYF

j_call: TRBJ2-5
v_call: TRBV4-1
cdr3_aa: CASSQDQRVQETQYF

j_call: TRBJ1-3
v_call: TRBV2
cdr3_aa: CASSLGPGGNTIYF

j_call: TRBJ2-7
v_call: TRBV12-3/TRBV12-4
cdr3_aa: CASSLRTNSYEQYF

j_call: TRBJ1-2
v_call: TRBV7-9
cdr3_aa: CASSWRQPTYGYTF

j_call: TRBJ2-1
v_call: TRBV12-3/TRBV12-4
cdr3_aa: CASRRQGGLNEQFF

j_call: TRBJ1-5
v_call: TRBV6-5
cdr3_aa: CASSYSATGDNQPQHF

j_call: TRBJ1-6
v_call: TRBV19
cdr3_aa: CASSIWAGDSPLHF

j_call: TRBJ2-5
v_call: TRBV5-5
cdr3_aa: CASSIQGSETQYF

j_call: TRBJ2-7
v_call: TRBV5-1
cdr3_aa: CASSSNYEQYF

j_call: TRBJ1-1
v_call: TRBV5-1
cdr3_aa: CASRPSGQGSTEAFF

j_call: TRBJ2-7
v_call: TRBV5-1
cdr3_aa: CASSLAATGGALDEQYF

j_call: TRBJ2-7
v_call: TRBV6-1
cdr3_aa: CASSVHYYEQYF

j_call: TRBJ2-5
v_call: TRBV28
cdr3_aa: CASSLSGPSLETQYF

j_call: TRBJ2-5
v_call: TRBV7-2
cdr3_aa: CASSLEVGKKYF

j_call: TRBJ1-1
v_call: TRBV15
cdr3_aa: CATRREAMNTEAFF

j_call: TRBJ2-1
v_call: TRBV2
cdr3_aa: CASTREVTIPNEQFF

j_call: TRBJ1-1
v_call: TRBV6-1
cdr3_aa: CASSSEMGHLTEAFF

j_call: TRBJ1-6
v_call: TRBV5-1
cdr3_aa: CASSLGDRAPLHF

j_call: TRBJ2-5
v_call: TRBV27
cdr3_aa: CASSPRQGGGTQYF

j_call: TRBJ1-1
v_call: TRBV20-1
cdr3_aa: CSARVALEAFF

j_call: TRBJ1-5
v_call: TRBV12-3/TRBV12-4
cdr3_aa: CASSLDREQPQHF

j_call: TRBJ2-2
v_call: TRBV12-3/TRBV12-4
cdr3_aa: CASSRQGGGTGELFF

j_call: TRBJ2-1
v_call: TRBV20-1
cdr3_aa: CSAWTSGGSGNEQFF

j_call: TRBJ1-3
v_call: TRBV7-2
cdr3_aa: CASSQNRGGSGNTIYF